This T cell receptor (beta chain) was obtained from a study of T cells in Graves' hyperthyroidism and ophthalmopathy. Study findings and constraints: The model anticipated ophthalmopathy a median about 7.1 months pre-onset. From stable hyperthyroidism, ophthalmopathy was set apart by a 13 V-J model.

TCR beta CDR3 regions were amplified from RNA transcripts. First-round RT-PCR of the TCR CDR3 relied on the HTBI primer set. TCRdb used MiXCR to reprocess the multiplex PCR reads, holding one entry per CDR3 protein. The repertoire includes about 620,000 distinct CDR3 sequences, 15% to 20% of them detected once, and about 3.8% sits in the top ten. A few counts support this clonotype. Its antigen is not identified. Germline V gives CDR1 SGHTA, CDR2 FQGTGA. This CDR3 has 13 residues. Trimming took 6 bases from V and 3 from J, leaving 11 bases between them. Hyperthyroidism of Graves' type that showed no ophthalmopathy progression within 18 months was stable. Investigators excluded patients with uncontrolled infection, other autoimmune disease, pregnancy or lactation.

The sequencing sample was made of blood. The chain is built from TRBV7-3 and TRBJ1-1; the D gene is possibly TRBD1 (5 bases). The origin of this receptor is a woman between 25 and 40 years old with Graves' hyperthyroidism. The DNA of the CDR3 is TGTGCCAGCAGTTCAAGCAGGGACACTGAAGCTTTCTTT. It codes for CASSSSRDTEAFF.